Listed here are 13 T cell receptor beta chains from one sample, sequenced in a study of molecular identifiers for immune sequencing clone quantification. Each CDR3 protein gets one entry after TCRdb re-called the PCR reads with MiXCR. The sample yields roughly 630,000 distinct CDR3 sequences, around 25% seen once. The sample taken for sequencing was naive CD8+ T cells from blood, with Jurkat cell RNA spiked in. Subset here: FACS-sorted CD8+CD4-CCR7+CD45RA+ naive T cells. These receptors were collected from a human donor in good health. Some libraries in this study had Jurkat cell RNA spiked in.

This clonotype was seen many times. This may be a read error, as it is one base from a much larger clone. The rearrangement joins TRBV12-3 or TRBV12-4 to TRBJ2-7; 7 nucleotides agree with TRBD1. The ends lost 6 bases at V and 6 bases at J; junction bases unmatched: 5. This CDR3 contains 12 residues. The CDR3 coding sequence is TGTGCCAGCAGCCCGGCAGGGGGCGAGCAGTACTTC. It specifies CASSPAGGEQYF.

This clonotype was seen ten or more times. The rearrangement uses TRBV14 and TRBJ1-1, with D uncertain. The CDR3 runs to 14 residues. V was trimmed by 6 bases and J by 2 bases, leaving 13 bases between them. Germline CDR1 is SGHDN and CDR2 is FVKESK. CDR3 protein: CASRPLFPNTEAFF. The DNA for the CDR3 is TGTGCCAGCAGGCCCCTGTTTCCTAACACTGAAGCTTTCTTT.

The rearrangement uses TRBV9 and TRBJ2-5; no firm D call. V was clipped by 0 bases and J by 10 bases, with 13 bases between them. CDR3 length: 13 residues. Germline V CDR1 and CDR2: SGDLS, YYNGEE. The CDR3 region has the DNA TGTGCCAGCAGCGTAGAGCCGGGTAAGGACCAGTACTTC. This sequence encodes CASSVEPGKDQYF.

The chain uses TRBV4-1 and TRBJ1-3; D is uncertain. The V end lost 3 bases, the J end lost 4 bases, and 13 bases lay between the germline ends. This CDR3 has 15 residues. Germline values: CDR1 MGHRA, CDR2 YSYEKL. The CDR3 reads CASSHSGLEGNTIYF. The CDR3 DNA sequence: TGCGCCAGCAGCCACTCGGGCCTTGAAGGAAACACCATATATTTT.

This clonotype was detected a few times. The V and J genes are TRBV28 and TRBJ1-6; D perhaps matches TRBD1 (5 bases). This CDR3 comprises 15 residues. The germline gives CDR1 MDHEN, CDR2 SYDVKM. V gave up 4 bases and J gave up 5 bases, with 12 bases separating them. CDR3 nucleotide sequence: TGTGCCAGCAGTTCACCGGGACTGCATAATTCACCCCTCCACTTT. It translates to CASSSPGLHNSPLHF.

In this sample, this clonotype turned up many times. The chain employs TRBV6-5 and TRBJ1-1; D gene uncertain. The V gene lost 6 bases and the J gene lost 4 bases, with 21 bases spanning the gap. Germline CDR1 MNHEY, CDR2 SVGAGI. The CDR3 contains 16 residues. The CDR3 is CASSPVAEKGITEAFF. The CDR3 DNA follows: TGTGCCAGCAGCCCGGTGGCGGAGAAAGGGATCACTGAAGCTTTCTTT.

The V call is TRBV6-2 or TRBV6-3, the J call TRBJ2-3; 12 nucleotides align to TRBD2. V shed 5 bases and J 4 bases; nucleotides not matched to a gene: 13. CDR1 is MNHEY, CDR2 SVGEGT, per germline. This CDR3 has 18 amino acids. In DNA form, the CDR3 reads TGTGCCAGCAGTCCCCGCCGACTAGCGGGAGTACGGCCAGATACGCAGTATTTT. Protein product: CASSPRRLAGVRPDTQYF.

This clonotype was seen a few times. The CDR3 coding sequence is TGCAGCGTTCGACTAGCGGGGGGTCATGAGCAGTTCTTC. Translating gives CSVRLAGGHEQFF. This chain joins TRBV29-1 and TRBJ2-1, with 13 bases matching TRBD2. With V trimmed by 5 bases and J by 8 bases, 3 bases remained unmatched. Germline CDR1 is SQVTM and CDR2 is ANQGSEA. This CDR3 comprises 13 residues.

A note on this clonotype: A single base separates this from a much larger clone, so it may be a read error. The CDR3 here is CAGSLEGSAPVDTQYF. The CDR3 DNA is TGTGCCGGCAGTTTAGAAGGTTCCGCGCCTGTGGATACGCAGTATTTT. The chain carries TRBV12-3 or TRBV12-4 and TRBJ2-3; D not certain. The CDR3 loop spans 16 amino acids.

Details on this clonotype: A junction end diverges from the germline sequence, so it may reflect a read error. V gene TRBV6-2 or TRBV6-3 combines with J gene TRBJ2-7; 7 nucleotides align to TRBD1. Looked up from germline, CDR1 is MNHEY and CDR2 is SVGEGT. This CDR3 is 13 amino acids long. The DNA of the CDR3 is TGTGCCAGCAGCGGGGACAGTACCTACGAGCGGTACTTC. Its translation: CASSGDSTYERYF.

A note on this clonotype: A much larger clone differs from this one at a single base, so this may be a read error. This likely comes from a read error, as the CDR3 has no conserved phenylalanine or tryptophan at its end. This rearrangement joins TRBV18 to TRBJ2-5; D is undetermined. CDR3 size: 13 residues. V dropped 4 bases and J dropped 0 bases, with 6 bases sitting between them. The germline V gene has CDR1 KGHSH and CDR2 LQKENI. The CDR3 loop reads CASSRPYQETQYI. The CDR3 DNA follows: TGTGCCAGCTCACGCCCGTACCAAGAGACCCAGTACATC.

This clonotype was seen more than once but under ten times. The chain couples TRBV3-1 to TRBJ2-2; weak D call: TRBD1 (6 bases). This CDR3 comprises 17 residues. Trimming removed 1 base at V and 3 bases at J, with 15 bases between. The germline gives CDR1 LGHDT, CDR2 YNNKEL (reference sequence). In DNA, the CDR3 is TGTGCCAGCAGCCAAGGGAGGCAGGGGCCGCACACCGGGGAGCTGTTTTTT. Translation gives CASSQGRQGPHTGELFF.

To note about this clonotype: One base away lies a much larger clone, so this may be a sequencing read error. The chain uses TRBV12-3 or TRBV12-4 and TRBJ1-1; D gene uncertain. CDR3 size: 14 residues. The CDR3 nucleotides read TGTGCCAGCAGCTCCTGGGCAGCTGGATTTGAAGCTCTCTTT. Residues: CASSSWAAGFEALF.